This T cell receptor beta chain was documented in a study of T cell responses to AZD1222 COVID-19 vaccine. From germline, CDR1 is SGHRS and CDR2 YFSETQ. The CDR3 loop spans 17 amino acids. V gave up 4 bases and J gave up 6 bases; unmatched junction bases: 11. Profiled with immunoSEQ multiplex PCR; TCRdb holds only in-frame clones, not every one. Of some 130,000 clones in the sample, more than 85% are singletons; the top ten hold roughly 2%. The chain combines TRBV5-1 with TRBJ1-6; 9 nucleotides line up with TRBD1. This TCR derives from an adult who received the AZD1222 COVID-19 vaccine. The specimen was peripheral blood, collected 28 days after the second AZD1222 dose. For the CDR3, the DNA is TGCGCCAGCAGCGATTCCTTCGGGACAGGGCGTAATTCACCCCTCCACTTT. Translating gives CASSDSFGTGRNSPLHF.